This T cell receptor (beta chain) was identified in a study of a mutant IDH1 vaccine in newly diagnosed glioma. About the research overall: Before enrollment, the patients had been treated with radiotherapy alone, temozolomide alone, or both together. Most of them had received both. Visit V12 was conducted at week 35 as the safety follow-up. Visit V13 came later, at week 47.

Produced via immunoSEQ multiplex PCR; TCRdb's table is partial and in-frame only. The sample carries some 38,000 clones, 75% recorded once. Study observations and caveats: It was approximately 93% of patients that developed vaccine-induced immune responses.

Time point: week 47, end of study. Each vaccine dose was 300 ug of mutant IDH1 20-mer peptide, with topical imiquimod. The patients received vaccinations eight times, in weeks 1, 3, 5, 7, 11, 15, 19 and 23. CDR1 WNHNN and CDR2 SYGVQD come from the germline V gene (reference sequence). The CDR3 is 13 residues long. V dropped 6 bases and J dropped 5; count of bases not matched to a gene: 6. Comments on this clone: The antigen is not known.

Material: PBMCs, obtained from a glioma patient whose treatment included an IDH1 peptide vaccine. The TCR sequence derives from a man aged 40-55 years with glioma. This rearrangement joins TRBV10-1 to TRBJ1-1; 7 bases line up with TRBD1. CDR3 sequence (DNA): TGCGCCAGCAGCCTTGACAGGGAAACTGAAGCTTTCTTT. It is translated as CASSLDRETEAFF.